This T cell receptor beta chain is from a study of cytomegalovirus exposure and HLA in healthy donors. Study overall: About 85 million unique TCR sequences came from HLA-typed donors in an early release.

Regarding donors, all were healthy bone marrow donors. The CDR3 spans 14 residues. From germline, CDR1 is ENHRY and CDR2 SYGVKD. V gave up 8 bases and J gave up 1 base; unmatched junction bases: 3. This clone appeared once. PCR employed 60 Vbeta and 13 Jbeta primers. Profiling relied on immunoSEQ multiplex PCR, and the TCRdb table lists in-frame clones only, not all of them. The sample lists some 91,000 clones; around 76% were seen once. The chain combines TRBV10-3 with TRBJ2-3; 10 bases agree with TRBD2. The sample was PBMCs. The origin of this receptor is a middle-aged man in good health and CMV-seropositive. Here the CDR3 reads CAIGLAGGTDTQYF. The CDR3 DNA reads TGTGCCATCGGGCTAGCGGGGGGCACAGATACGCAGTATTTT.